This T cell receptor beta chain is drawn from a study of T cell responses to AZD1222 COVID-19 vaccine. Repertoires were generated with immunoSEQ multiplex PCR, while TCRdb's copy carries only in-frame clones and drops some. The sample lists tens of thousands of clones, 88% occurring once. Comment on this clone: Its antigen is still unknown.

Study conclusions and caveats: It should be noted that donors were predominantly white British and more often female, and clonal diversity was possibly underestimated. Spike-specific TCR breadth and depth rose after two AZD1222 doses.

The CDR3 runs 15 residues. Trimming took 6 bases from V and 6 from J; bases not matched to a gene: 10. The V gene's germline CDR1 is LNHDA and CDR2 SQIVND (reference sequence). The source was peripheral blood, collected 28 days after the second dose of the MenACWY control vaccine. The receptor was isolated from an adult who received the MenACWY meningococcal vaccine as a control. The rearrangement joins TRBV19 to TRBJ2-1; 8 nucleotides agree with TRBD1. CDR3 sequence reads: CASRNDGQGGNEQFF. DNA of the CDR3: TGTGCCAGTAGGAACGACGGACAGGGCGGCAATGAGCAGTTCTTC.